This T cell receptor (beta chain) was captured in a study of blood T cell repertoires in COVID-19. Method: immunoSEQ multiplex PCR; TCRdb's copy keeps in-frame clones and lacks some. The sample has about 200,000 clones; less than 85% are singletons. The receptor was derived from a man aged 35-49 years who had recovered from COVID-19. Sequenced input: PBMCs or T cells enriched from blood (not recorded which).

CDR3 nucleotide sequence: TGTGCCAGCAGTTTCCGGGGAATGAACACTGAAGCTTTCTTT. Its translation: CASSFRGMNTEAFF. The rearrangement uses TRBV27 and TRBJ1-1; D uncertain. CDR3 length equals 14 residues. The ends were cut back, 3 bases at V and 0 bases at J, with 8 bases in the middle. Germline CDR1 is MNHEY and CDR2 is SMNVEV (reference sequence).